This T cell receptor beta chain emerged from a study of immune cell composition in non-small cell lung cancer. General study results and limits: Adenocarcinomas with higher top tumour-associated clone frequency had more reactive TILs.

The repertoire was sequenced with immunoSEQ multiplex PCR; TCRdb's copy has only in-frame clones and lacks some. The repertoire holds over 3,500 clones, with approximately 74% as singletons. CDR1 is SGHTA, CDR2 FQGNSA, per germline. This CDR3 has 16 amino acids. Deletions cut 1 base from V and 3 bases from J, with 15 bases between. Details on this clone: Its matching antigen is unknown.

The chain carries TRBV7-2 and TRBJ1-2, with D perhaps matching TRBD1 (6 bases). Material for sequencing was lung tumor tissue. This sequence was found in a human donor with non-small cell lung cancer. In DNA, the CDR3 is TGTGCCAGCAGCTTAGTAGGGAACAGGGAAGACTATGGCTACACCTTC. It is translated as CASSLVGNREDYGYTF.